This passage covers 11 T cell receptor beta chains from one sample sequenced in a study of vaccination and CD4 T cells after COVID-19. Treatment noted: roughly 11-day PBMC culture with coronavirus spike peptide pools or control peptides (ViraFEST assay). These TCRs' antigens remain unknown. Cultured CD4+ T cell DNA underwent sequencing with the Oncomine TCR Beta short-read assay. MiXCR was run by TCRdb on the PCR reads, yielding one entry per CDR3 protein. The sample carries more than 15,000 distinct CDR3 sequences, 55% to 65% recorded once. Sequences were derived from CD4+ T cells from blood, cultured in vitro, sampled after SARS-CoV-2 vaccination. All receptors derive from a human donor who had recovered from COVID-19.

The chain employs TRBV11-3 and TRBJ2-3; tentative D call: TRBD2 (6 bases). The germline V and J ends were trimmed by 7 bases and 2 bases, with 13 bases remaining between them. Looked up from germline, CDR1 is SGHNT and CDR2 is YENEEA. The CDR3 extends over 14 amino acids. CDR3 in DNA: TGTGCCAGCACCCCCCAGCGGGCCACAGATACGCAGTATTTT. Protein: CASTPQRATDTQYF.

The V and J genes are TRBV7-8 and TRBJ2-2; 7 bases match TRBD1. This CDR3 contains 16 residues. Germline values: CDR1 SGHVS, CDR2 FQNEAQ. The V and J ends lost 5 bases and 1 base, in that order; junction bases with no gene match: 7. DNA for the CDR3: TGTGCCAGCAGCCTAGGGGCAGGGGGGAACACCGGGGAGCTGTTTTTT. Translation: CASSLGAGGNTGELFF.

This chain connects TRBV10-3 to TRBJ2-3; D uncertain. Germline-derived CDR1 and CDR2 are ENHRY and SYGVKD. Deletions cut 5 bases from V and 1 base from J, with 13 bases between. The CDR3 consists of 15 residues. As DNA, the CDR3 is TGTGCCATCAGTTTAGTAGCAAGCCGCACAGATACGCAGTATTTT. Translating gives CAISLVASRTDTQYF.

The sample holds a few counts of this clonotype. V gene TRBV20-1 combines with J gene TRBJ1-6; 8 nucleotides match TRBD1. This CDR3 is 17 amino acids long. With 3 bases clipped from V and 4 bases from J, the junction kept 11 bases outside the gene matches. CDR1 DFQATT and CDR2 SNEGSKA come from the germline V gene (reference sequence). CDR3: CSASSPQGAFYNSPLHF. CDR3 in DNA: TGCAGTGCTAGTTCCCCCCAGGGGGCCTTTTATAATTCACCCCTCCACTTT.

This chain connects TRBV19 to TRBJ2-4; D unclear. V was pared by 6 bases and J by 0 bases, with 12 bases between. The CDR3 covers 15 residues. Germline V gene sequence: CDR1 LNHDA, CDR2 SQIVND (reference sequence). CDR3 protein: CASSQLHLAKNIQYF. The CDR3 DNA is TGTGCCAGTAGCCAATTACACCTAGCCAAAAACATTCAGTACTTC. Looking up the rest from reference TRBV19 and TRBJ2-4 gives the full variable domain: DGGITQSPKYLFRKEGQNVTLSCEQNLNHDAMYWYRQDPGQGLRLIYYSQIVNDFQKGDIAEGYSVSREKKESFPLTVTSAQKNPTAFYLCASSQLHLAKNIQYFGAGTRLSVL.

V usage is TRBV4-1 and J usage is TRBJ1-5, with a possible D match to TRBD1 (6 bases). This CDR3 has 17 residues. Per germline, CDR1 MGHRA and CDR2 YSYEKL. V shed 5 bases and J shed 2 bases, with 19 bases lying between them. CDR3 bases: TGCGCCAGCAGCGGACTACCTACAGGGAGTCGCAATCAGCCCCAGCATTTT. This gives the protein CASSGLPTGSRNQPQHF.

The chain carries TRBV28 and TRBJ2-2, with D possibly being TRBD2 (6 bases). Deletions cut 2 bases from V and 5 bases from J, with 15 bases between. Germline assignment: CDR1 MDHEN and CDR2 SYDVKM. The CDR3 is 16 residues long. CDR3 nucleotides: TGTGCCAGCAGTTTAGTGGGAGGCCTGAGGACCGGGGAGCTGTTTTTT. Translating it yields CASSLVGGLRTGELFF.

The chain is built from TRBV20-1 and TRBJ2-3; the match to TRBD2 covers 10 bases. This CDR3 contains 15 residues. Trimming removed 0 bases from V and 5 bases from J; junction bases left unmatched: 5. From germline, CDR1 is DFQATT and CDR2 SNEGSKA (reference sequence). Here the CDR3 DNA reads TGCAGTGCTAGAGAACCGGGACTAGCGAAAGATACGCAGTATTTT. This sequence encodes CSAREPGLAKDTQYF.

The chain carries TRBV21-1 and TRBJ2-2; the table's D call, TRBD1, was not checked against the DNA. TRBV21-1 is designated a pseudogene. The CDR3 loop spans 17 amino acids. In nucleotides, the CDR3 is TGTGCCAGCAGTCCCCTGTGGGTGAGACCGATCACCGGGGAGCTGTTTTTT. This encodes CASSPLWVRPITGELFF.

This clonotype turned up a few times. The chain uses TRBV2 and TRBJ2-3, with D perhaps matching TRBD1 (6 bases). This CDR3 has 13 residues. The ends were cut back, 3 bases at V and 7 bases at J, with 11 bases in the middle. Germline V gene data show CDR1 as SNHLY and CDR2 as FYNNEI. The DNA for the CDR3 is TGTGCCAGCAGTGAGCCAGGGGCAAATACGCAGTATTTT. It is translated as CASSEPGANTQYF.

In its sample, this clonotype was seen a few times. This chain connects TRBV6-5 to TRBJ2-2; D is uncertain. The CDR3 loop spans 15 amino acids. Trimming pared 4 bases from V and 8 bases from J, leaving 17 bases between. The germline V gene encodes CDR1 MNHEY and CDR2 SVGAGI. CDR3 bases: TGTGCCAGCAGTTCCAGCACCTTCCCGACTGGGGAGCTGTTTTTT. Its translation is CASSSSTFPTGELFF.